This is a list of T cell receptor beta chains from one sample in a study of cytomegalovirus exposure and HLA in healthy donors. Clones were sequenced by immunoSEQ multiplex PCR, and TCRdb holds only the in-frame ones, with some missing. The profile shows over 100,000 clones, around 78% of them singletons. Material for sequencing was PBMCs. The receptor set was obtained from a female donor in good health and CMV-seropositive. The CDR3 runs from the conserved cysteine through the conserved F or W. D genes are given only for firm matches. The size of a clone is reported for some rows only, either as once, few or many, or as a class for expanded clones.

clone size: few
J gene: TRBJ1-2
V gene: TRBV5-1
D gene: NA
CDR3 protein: CASSLDRDRIYGYTF
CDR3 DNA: TGCGCCAGCAGCTTGGACAGGGATCGTATCTATGGCTACACCTTC

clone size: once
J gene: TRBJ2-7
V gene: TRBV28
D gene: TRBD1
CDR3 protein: CASRSGTGGNEQYF
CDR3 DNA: TGTGCCAGCAGATCCGGGACAGGGGGCAACGAGCAGTACTTC

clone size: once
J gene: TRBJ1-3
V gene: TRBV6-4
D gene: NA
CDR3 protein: CASTAREIGNTIYF
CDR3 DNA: TGTGCCAGCACTGCCCGGGAGATAGGAAACACCATATATTTT

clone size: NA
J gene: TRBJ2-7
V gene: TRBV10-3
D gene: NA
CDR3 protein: CAISEPPPQDEQYF
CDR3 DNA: TGTGCCATCAGTGAGCCGCCTCCTCAGGACGAGCAGTACTTC

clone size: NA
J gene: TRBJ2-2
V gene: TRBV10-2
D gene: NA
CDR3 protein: CASTRTANTGELFF
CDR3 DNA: TGCGCCAGCACTAGGACAGCCAACACCGGGGAGCTGTTTTTT

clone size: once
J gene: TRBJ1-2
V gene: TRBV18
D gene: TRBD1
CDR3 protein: CASFPGQRLHYGYTF
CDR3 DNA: TGTGCCAGCTTCCCGGGACAGCGATTGCACTATGGCTACACCTTC

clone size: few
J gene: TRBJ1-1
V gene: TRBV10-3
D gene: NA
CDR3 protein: CAIRSPGDTEAFF
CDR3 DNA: TGTGCCATCAGAAGCCCCGGGGACACTGAAGCTTTCTTT

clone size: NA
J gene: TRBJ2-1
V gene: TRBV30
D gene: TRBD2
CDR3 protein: CAWIAGEASNEQFF
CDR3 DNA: TGTGCCTGGATAGCGGGAGAGGCTTCAAATGAGCAGTTCTTC

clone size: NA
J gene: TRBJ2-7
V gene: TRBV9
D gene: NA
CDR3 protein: CASSVEGASYEQYF
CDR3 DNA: TGTGCCAGCAGCGTAGAAGGGGCCAGCTACGAGCAGTACTTC

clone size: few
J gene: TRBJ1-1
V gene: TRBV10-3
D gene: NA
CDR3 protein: CAISPSTTEAFF
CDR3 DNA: TGTGCCATCAGTCCCTCGACAACTGAAGCTTTCTTT

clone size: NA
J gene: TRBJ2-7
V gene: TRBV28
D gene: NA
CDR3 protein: CASSRGEQYF
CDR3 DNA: TGTGCCAGCAGTCGGGGGGAGCAGTACTTC

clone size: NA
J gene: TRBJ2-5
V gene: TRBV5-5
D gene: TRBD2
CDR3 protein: CASRQRGAQETQYF
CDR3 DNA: TGTGCCAGCAGACAGCGGGGGGCCCAAGAGACCCAGTACTTC

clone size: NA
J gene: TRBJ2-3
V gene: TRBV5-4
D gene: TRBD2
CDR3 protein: CASSPLAGGTDTQYF
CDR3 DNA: TGTGCCAGCAGCCCGCTAGCGGGGGGCACAGATACGCAGTATTTT

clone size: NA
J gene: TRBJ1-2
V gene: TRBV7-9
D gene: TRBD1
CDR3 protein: CASSLGTGFNYGYTF
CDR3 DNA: TGTGCCAGCAGCCTCGGGACAGGGTTTAACTATGGCTACACCTTC

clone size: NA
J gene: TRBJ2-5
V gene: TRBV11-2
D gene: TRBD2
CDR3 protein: CASSLGRMAGAWETQYF
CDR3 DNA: TGTGCCAGCAGCTTAGGAAGGATGGCGGGAGCCTGGGAGACCCAGTACTTC

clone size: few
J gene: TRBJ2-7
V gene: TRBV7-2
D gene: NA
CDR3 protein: CASSLSGGSGRYEQYF
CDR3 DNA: TGTGCCAGCAGCTTAAGTGGGGGCAGCGGCAGGTACGAGCAGTACTTC

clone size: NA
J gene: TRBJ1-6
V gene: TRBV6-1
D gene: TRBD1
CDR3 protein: CASRLGQNSPLHF
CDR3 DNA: TGTGCCAGCAGGTTGGGACAGAATTCACCCCTCCACTTT

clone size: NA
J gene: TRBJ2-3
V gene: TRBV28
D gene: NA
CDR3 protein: CASRSGTFTDTQYF
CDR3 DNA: TGTGCCAGCAGATCAGGGACTTTCACAGATACGCAGTATTTT

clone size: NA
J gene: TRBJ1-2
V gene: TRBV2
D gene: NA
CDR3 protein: CASSEQAVGPYTF
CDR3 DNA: TGTGCCAGCAGTGAACAGGCCGTTGGGCCTTACACCTTC

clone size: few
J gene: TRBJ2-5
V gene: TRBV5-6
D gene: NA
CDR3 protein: CASSLKAGGQETQYF
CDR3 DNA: TGTGCCAGCAGCTTGAAGGCCGGGGGGCAGGAGACCCAGTACTTC

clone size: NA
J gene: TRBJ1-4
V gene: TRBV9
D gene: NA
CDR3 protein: CASSVHQGVNEKLFF
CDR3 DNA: TGTGCCAGCAGCGTCCACCAGGGCGTAAATGAAAAACTGTTTTTT

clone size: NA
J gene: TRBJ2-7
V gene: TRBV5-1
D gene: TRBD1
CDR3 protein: CASGFGTGIYEQYF
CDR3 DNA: TGCGCCAGCGGTTTCGGGACAGGGATCTACGAGCAGTACTTC

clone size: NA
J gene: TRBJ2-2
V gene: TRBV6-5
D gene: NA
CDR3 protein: CASSPRQIGELFF
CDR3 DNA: TGTGCCAGCAGCCCGCGGCAGATCGGGGAGCTGTTTTTT

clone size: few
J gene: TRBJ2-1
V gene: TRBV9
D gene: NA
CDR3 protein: CASSPSAGRYNEQFF
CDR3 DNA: TGTGCCAGCAGCCCATCCGCGGGGAGGTACAATGAGCAGTTCTTC

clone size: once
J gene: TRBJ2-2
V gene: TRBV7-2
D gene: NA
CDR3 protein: CASSLGSGLQIAGELFF
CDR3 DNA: TGTGCCAGCAGCTTAGGGTCAGGGCTTCAGATCGCCGGGGAGCTGTTTTTT

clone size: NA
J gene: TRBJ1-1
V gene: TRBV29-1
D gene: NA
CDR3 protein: CSVANRNTEAFF
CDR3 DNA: TGCAGCGTTGCTAACAGGAACACTGAAGCTTTCTTT

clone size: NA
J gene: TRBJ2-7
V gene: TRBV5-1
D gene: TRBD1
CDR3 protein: CASSSGQGWSYEQYF
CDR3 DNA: TGCGCCAGCAGCAGTGGACAGGGGTGGTCCTACGAGCAGTACTTC

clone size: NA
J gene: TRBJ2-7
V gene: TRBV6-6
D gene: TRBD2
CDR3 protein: CASRQSGSSYEQYF
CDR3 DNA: TGTGCCAGCAGACAAAGCGGGAGCTCCTACGAGCAGTACTTC

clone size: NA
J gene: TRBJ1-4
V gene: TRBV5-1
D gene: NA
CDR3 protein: CASSGGGILNEKLFF
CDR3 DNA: TGCGCCAGCAGCGGCGGCGGGATTCTGAATGAAAAACTGTTTTTT